The rows below give T cell receptor beta chains drawn from one sample of a study of early T cells in non-severe SARS-CoV-2 infection. One entry per CDR3 protein results from TCRdb running MiXCR on the 5' RACE reads. The data contain around 60,000 distinct CDR3 sequences, about 12% of them singletons. The specimen was whole blood. The receptors derive from an adult who was a healthcare worker with PCR-confirmed SARS-CoV-2 infection or an uninfected control (not recorded which). Each CDR3 is given with its conserved first and last residue. A D gene is named only where the DNA matches it firmly. Only some rows state a clone size, as once, few, many or a class for expanded clones.

J | D | size | V | DNA | CDR3
TRBJ2-7 | . | . | TRBV3-1 | TGTGCCAGCAGCCAAGTAGGGTGGGAGCAGTACTTC | CASSQVGWEQYF
TRBJ1-1 | . | many | TRBV5-4 | TGTGCCAGCAGCTTGCGCGCCAACACTGAAGCTTTCTTT | CASSLRANTEAFF
TRBJ2-7 | . | few | TRBV6-4 | TGTGCCAGCAGTGATACCCTCGAGCAGTACTTC | CASSDTLEQYF
TRBJ1-2 | TRBD1 | medium-sized | TRBV12-3/TRBV12-4 | TGTGCCAGCAGTTCGGACAGGGGGAATGTCTATGGCTACACCTTC | CASSSDRGNVYGYTF
TRBJ2-7 | . | . | TRBV21-1 | TGTGCCAGCAGCCGTTCTGGGGGACAGTCCTACGAGCAGTACTTC | CASSRSGGQSYEQYF
TRBJ2-2 | . | many | TRBV5-1 | TGCGCCAGCAGCTTGGCAGCCGTGAACACCGGGGAGCTGTTTTTT | CASSLAAVNTGELFF
TRBJ2-7 | TRBD1 | few | TRBV6-5 | TGTGCCAGCAGGCGCCGGGACAGCCCCTACGAGCAGTACTTC | CASRRRDSPYEQYF
TRBJ2-7 | . | . | TRBV20-1 | TGCAGTGCTAGATACCAGGCCGCCTACGAGCAGTACTTC | CSARYQAAYEQYF
TRBJ2-7 | . | few | TRBV20-1 | TGCAGTGCTAGAGGGAGCAACCCCTACGAGCAGTACTTC | CSARGSNPYEQYF
TRBJ1-1 | TRBD1 | . | TRBV6-2/TRBV6-3 | TGTGCCAGCAGCCTCCAGGGACAGGGTGGTCTGACTGAAGCTTTCTTT | CASSLQGQGGLTEAFF
TRBJ2-5 | TRBD2 | few | TRBV29-1 | TGCAGCGCCAGGAGACTAGCGGGGGAAGAGACCCAGTACTTC | CSARRLAGEETQYF
TRBJ2-2 | . | . | TRBV7-2 | TGTGCCAGCAGCTTCTCAGGCGGGGCTCCCGGGGAGCTGTTTTTT | CASSFSGGAPGELFF
TRBJ1-2 | . | many | TRBV6-6 | TGTGCCAGCACATTCAGGGCTTCGAATGGCTACACCTTC | CASTFRASNGYTF
TRBJ2-4 | . | . | TRBV19 | TGTGCCAGTAGCAATACCGGGCCTGAGCTTCAGTACTTC | CASSNTGPELQYF
TRBJ2-1 | TRBD1 | . | TRBV11-2 | TGTGCCAGCAGCTACACCGGGACAGCAGGGGTGAATGAGCAGTTCTTC | CASSYTGTAGVNEQFF
TRBJ2-1 | TRBD2 | . | TRBV28 | TGTGCCAGCAGTTTATCCGGAGCGGGAAGTAGTGAGCAGTTCTTC | CASSLSGAGSSEQFF
TRBJ2-1 | . | many | TRBV24-1 | TGTGCCACCAGTGATCAAACACGCTTCAATGAGCAGTTCTTC | CATSDQTRFNEQFF
TRBJ1-5 | . | few | TRBV7-9 | TGTGCCAGCAGCTTAGGGCAGACCGGCGGCAATCAGCCCCAGCATTTT | CASSLGQTGGNQPQHF
TRBJ2-3 | . | many | TRBV27 | TGTGCCAGCAGTGTCGGACCCCTGGGCACAGATACGCAGTATTTT | CASSVGPLGTDTQYF
TRBJ1-5 | . | . | TRBV5-5 | TGTGCCAGCAGCTTGGCCACAGGGATTAATCAGCCCCAGCATTTT | CASSLATGINQPQHF
TRBJ2-7 | . | many | TRBV7-2 | TGTGCCAGCAGCTTATCCTGGGGCATGGACGAGCAGTACTTC | CASSLSWGMDEQYF
TRBJ2-5 | . | . | TRBV11-2 | TGTGCCAGCAGCTTAGATCGTGAGGAGACCCAGTACTTC | CASSLDREETQYF
TRBJ2-7 | . | . | TRBV28 | TGTGCCAGCGGTACGGACACCTCCTACGAGCAGTACTTC | CASGTDTSYEQYF
TRBJ2-7 | . | few | TRBV9 | TGTGCCAGCAGCGTAGGTCAGCAGAGCTCCTACGAGCAGTACTTC | CASSVGQQSSYEQYF
TRBJ1-2 | TRBD1 | few | TRBV7-8 | TGTGCCAGCAGCTTAGCTAGTCAGGGGGCGCGCGACTATGGCTACACCTTC | CASSLASQGARDYGYTF
TRBJ1-1 | . | many | TRBV29-1 | TGCAGCGTTGACCTGAACCTGAACACTGAAGCTTTCTTT | CSVDLNLNTEAFF
TRBJ1-2 | TRBD1 | few | TRBV29-1 | TGCAGCGGCGGGACAGACCCTAACTATGGCTACACCTTC | CSGGTDPNYGYTF
TRBJ2-7 | TRBD1 | many | TRBV6-5 | TGTGCCAGCAGTTACGCGGGGACAGGGAGTTCCTACGAGCAGTACTTC | CASSYAGTGSSYEQYF
TRBJ2-6 | TRBD1 | . | TRBV5-1 | TGCGCCAGCAGCTTGGTCGGGACAGGCAACTCTGGGGCCAACGTCCTGACTTTC | CASSLVGTGNSGANVLTF
TRBJ1-2 | . | few | TRBV18 | TGTGCCAGCTCACCGGACAGTCTATATGGCTACACCTTC | CASSPDSLYGYTF
TRBJ2-2 | TRBD2 | . | TRBV4-1 | TGCGCCAGCAGAACAGAGACTAGCGGGAGGGGAGGCACCGGGGAGCTGTTTTTT | CASRTETSGRGGTGELFF
TRBJ2-2 | . | . | TRBV7-9 | TGTGCCAGCAGCTTCTACACCGACACCGGGGAGCTGTTTTTT | CASSFYTDTGELFF
TRBJ2-2 | TRBD1 | many | TRBV12-3/TRBV12-4 | TGTGCCAGCAGTTTAGGACAGGGGGCCGGGGAGCTGTTTTTT | CASSLGQGAGELFF
TRBJ2-1 | TRBD2 | . | TRBV7-2 | TGTGCCAGCAGCTCACACCCACTAGCGGGGGGCCATGAGCAGTTCTTC | CASSSHPLAGGHEQFF
TRBJ1-2 | . | many | TRBV28 | TGTGCCAGCAGTTGGCCAGGGATCGACTATGGCTACACCTTC | CASSWPGIDYGYTF
TRBJ2-2 | TRBD1 | . | TRBV29-1 | TGCAGCGTTCTAATGACAGGGCTCGCCGGGGAGCTGTTTTTT | CSVLMTGLAGELFF
TRBJ1-1 | TRBD1 | few | TRBV12-3/TRBV12-4 | TGTGCCAGCAGTTTAGCGCGCCGTAAGGGGGCAATGAACACTGAAGCTTTCTTT | CASSLARRKGAMNTEAFF
TRBJ2-5 | . | many | TRBV6-2/TRBV6-3 | TGTGCCAGCAGTTACTCCTGGGAAGAGACCCAGTACTTC | CASSYSWEETQYF
TRBJ1-1 | TRBD1 | few | TRBV5-4 | TGTGCCAGCAGCCGGACAGGGTCGAACACTGAAGCTTTCTTT | CASSRTGSNTEAFF
TRBJ1-2 | TRBD1 | . | TRBV28 | TGTGCCAGCAGTCTACCTCAGGACAGGAACTATGGCTACACCTTC | CASSLPQDRNYGYTF
TRBJ1-1 | . | . | TRBV20-1 | TGCAGTGCTAGTGAGGGCACTGAAGCTTTCTTT | CSASEGTEAFF
TRBJ2-2 | . | many | TRBV20-1 | TGCAGTGCTCACAGCATCCCGCGTAGCGGGGAGCTGTTTTTT | CSAHSIPRSGELFF
TRBJ2-7 | . | . | TRBV29-1 | TGCAGCGTTGGTGGGGGCTCCTACGAGCAGTACTTC | CSVGGGSYEQYF
TRBJ2-7 | . | few | TRBV6-2/TRBV6-3 | TGTGCCAGCAGTACCGACAGGTCCCTACGAGAGCAGTACTTC | CASSTDRSLREQYF
TRBJ2-7 | . | many | TRBV13 | TGTGCCAGCAGCTTAGGAGCGTTGGATCCCGAGCAGTACTTC | CASSLGALDPEQYF
TRBJ2-2 | TRBD2 | many | TRBV7-3 | TGTGCCAGCAGCTATGGGACCGGGACTAGGTCTCCCGGGGAGCTGTTTTTT | CASSYGTGTRSPGELFF
TRBJ2-3 | . | many | TRBV10-3 | TGTGCCATCAGTCCAGGGTTGGCAGATACGCAGTATTTT | CAISPGLADTQYF
TRBJ1-1 | . | . | TRBV7-2 | TGTGCCAGCAGCTTTTCCCAGAACACTGAAGCTTTCTTT | CASSFSQNTEAFF